The 10 T cell receptor beta chains listed next were all sequenced from one sample in a study of cytomegalovirus exposure and HLA in healthy donors. The primer mix had 60 Vbeta and 13 Jbeta primers. Using immunoSEQ multiplex PCR, the repertoire was profiled, and TCRdb retains in-frame clones only, with some absent. The table has over 75,000 clones, roughly 80% seen once. Sequences were obtained from PBMCs. Receptor source: a man aged 60 to 75 in good health and CMV-seropositive.

The rearrangement uses TRBV11-3 and TRBJ2-2; D not certain. The CDR3 is made up of 14 amino acids. V dropped 3 bases and J dropped 0 bases, with 5 bases sitting between them. Germline V gene lookup returns CDR1 SGHNT and CDR2 YENEEA. Here the CDR3 reads CASSLTTNTGELFF. As DNA, the CDR3 is TGTGCCAGCAGCTTGACAACGAACACCGGGGAGCTGTTTTTT.

This clone was detected only once. V and J are TRBV4-1 and TRBJ1-2; 7 nucleotides match TRBD1. V trimming: 4 bases; J trimming: 4 bases; junction bases outside the gene matches: 6. Germline V CDR1 and CDR2: MGHRA, YSYEKL. The length of the CDR3 is 14 residues. CDR3: CASSRDRDFYGYTF. DNA of the CDR3: TGCGCCAGCAGCCGGGACAGAGACTTCTATGGCTACACCTTC.

This clone was counted only a few times. CDR3 residues: CARRQGTDQPQHF. For the CDR3, the DNA is TGTGCCAGACGACAGGGTACCGATCAGCCCCAGCATTTT. V and J are TRBV2 and TRBJ1-5; 7 bases are a match to TRBD1. The V gene's germline CDR1 is SNHLY and CDR2 FYNNEI. CDR3 length equals 13 residues. Germline trimming cut 9 bases from V and 5 bases from J; bases unmatched to any gene: 7.

The rearrangement joins TRBV7-8 to TRBJ2-7; tentatively, D is TRBD1 (6 bases). Trimming left V 5 bases short and J 3 bases short, with 8 bases between. Germline-derived CDR1 and CDR2 are SGHVS and FQNEAQ. CDR3 length: 12 residues. The CDR3: CASSGTNYEQYF. In DNA, the CDR3 is TGTGCCAGCAGCGGGACAAACTACGAGCAGTACTTC.

The chain joins TRBV10-3 to TRBJ2-7; D is unclear. V lost 4 bases to trimming and J lost 0 bases, with 10 bases between them. This CDR3 comprises 14 residues. Per the germline V gene, CDR1 is ENHRY and CDR2 is SYGVKD. The CDR3 nucleotides are TGTGCCATCAGTGTTTCTGGTAGCTCCTACGAGCAGTACTTC. Its protein is CAISVSGSSYEQYF.

V usage is TRBV27 and J usage is TRBJ1-1, with D hard to call. The CDR3 loop spans 12 amino acids. Germline V gene sequence: CDR1 MNHEY, CDR2 SMNVEV (reference sequence). V was pared by 9 bases and J by 7 bases, with 15 bases between. The CDR3 bases are TGTGCCAGTTGGGCGGGCCCCGATGAAGCTTTCTTT. Protein: CASWAGPDEAFF.

This clone was seen only a few times. CDR3 in amino acids: CSVDWQGRQFF. CDR3 nucleotides: TGCAGCGTTGATTGGCAGGGTCGGCAGTTCTTC. V usage is TRBV29-1 and J usage is TRBJ2-1, with D perhaps matching TRBD1 (5 bases). This CDR3 contains 11 residues. Germline V gene sequence: CDR1 SQVTM, CDR2 ANQGSEA. Trimming took 3 bases from V and 12 from J, leaving 12 bases between them.

V usage is TRBV6-6 and J usage is TRBJ1-3, with D uncertain. The germline V and J ends were trimmed by 2 bases and 0 bases, with 5 bases remaining between them. The germline V gene encodes CDR1 MNHNY and CDR2 SVGAGI (reference sequence). The CDR3 loop spans 14 amino acids. CDR3: CASSYPDSGNTIYF. CDR3 coding DNA: TGTGCCAGCAGTTACCCAGACTCTGGAAACACCATATATTTT.

This rearrangement joins TRBV2 to TRBJ2-7; 7 nucleotides match TRBD1. This CDR3 is built from 16 residues. The V gene end was trimmed by 0 bases and the J gene end by 2 bases; junction bases not matched to a gene: 7. Germline CDR1 is SNHLY and CDR2 is FYNNEI. The CDR3, as DNA: TGTGCCAGCAGTGAAGCGCAGGGGGAAAGGGCCTACGAGCAGTACTTC. Translating it yields CASSEAQGERAYEQYF. Full variable domain (remainder filled in from reference TRBV2 and TRBJ2-7): EPEVTQTPSHQVTQMGQEVILRCVPISNHLYFYWYRQILGQKVEFLVSFYNNEISEKSEIFDDQFSVERPDGSNFTLKIRSTKLEDSAMYFCASSEAQGERAYEQYFGPGTRLTVT.

This clone was counted between two and nine times. V and J are TRBV21-1 and TRBJ1-2; the D segment call TRBD1 is taken from the table without a DNA check. TRBV21-1 is a known pseudogene. The CDR3 loop spans 12 amino acids. The CDR3 loop is CASSPSWAPYAF. As DNA, the CDR3 is TGTGCCAGCAGCCCATCTTGGGCCCCGTATGCCTTC.